This T cell receptor beta chain was profiled in a study of CD8+ T cells in alopecia areata. Turning to the study itself: Treated patients received severity scores based on the percentage of scalp area affected.

Sample treatment: oral pan-JAK inhibitor, 5-10 mg twice daily. Germline V lookup: CDR1 SQVTM, CDR2 ANQGSEA. V lost 1 base to trimming and J lost 5 bases; unmatched junction nucleotides: 11. The CDR3 length is 17 residues. To note about this clone: Antigen unknown.

Study-level results: Significant decreases in scalp clonality and expanded CD8+ clones followed tofacitinib treatment. Unlike in mice, where it was clearer, TCR sharing across patients was less clear, possibly HLA-related. The study also sequences resident alphabeta T cells of normal skin in scalp samples.

Reverse transcribed after extraction, RNA yielded cDNA as the sequencing template. Clones were sequenced by immunoSEQ multiplex PCR, and TCRdb holds only the in-frame ones, with some missing. The profile shows some 200,000 clones, 50% to 70% of them singletons. The specimen comprised CD4+ T cells sorted from blood, sampled at week 4, from a patient treated with tofacitinib. V and J are TRBV29-1 and TRBJ1-1, with 12 bases identical to TRBD1. The TCR sequence derives from a human donor with alopecia areata. As DNA, the CDR3 is TGCAGCGTTGAAGGGGACAGGGGGCGCGTATCTTGGACTGAAGCTTTCTTT. Its protein product is CSVEGDRGRVSWTEAFF.